Described below is a single T cell receptor (beta chain) sequence and its context. The data originate from a study of blood T cell repertoires in COVID-19. Sequencing was performed with immunoSEQ multiplex PCR; in TCRdb, only in-frame clones are kept and a portion is missing. The profile shows 65,000 to 85,000 clones, 70% to 75% of them singletons. The clonotype originates from a man aged 45-60 years with active or convalescent COVID-19. Sequenced input: peripheral blood.

The CDR3 coding sequence is TGTGCCAGCAGCCAAGTCGGGGACAGGGGGCGCGGCTACACCTTC. Translation: CASSQVGDRGRGYTF. The chain combines TRBV14 with TRBJ1-2, with 12 bases identical to TRBD1. Germline CDR1 SGHDN, CDR2 FVKESK. The CDR3 extends over 15 amino acids. Trimming cost V 1 base and J 8 bases; bases outside gene matches: 5.